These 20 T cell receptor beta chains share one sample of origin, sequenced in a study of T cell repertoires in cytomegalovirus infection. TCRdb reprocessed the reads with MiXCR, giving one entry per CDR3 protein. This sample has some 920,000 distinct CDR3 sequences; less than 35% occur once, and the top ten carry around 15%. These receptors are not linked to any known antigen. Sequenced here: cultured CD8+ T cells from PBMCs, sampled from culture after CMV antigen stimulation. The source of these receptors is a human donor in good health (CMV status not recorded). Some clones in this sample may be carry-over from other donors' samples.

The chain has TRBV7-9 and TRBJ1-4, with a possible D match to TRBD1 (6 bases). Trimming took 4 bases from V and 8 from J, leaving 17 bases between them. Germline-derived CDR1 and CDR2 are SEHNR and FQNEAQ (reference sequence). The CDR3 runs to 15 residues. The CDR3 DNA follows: TGTGCCAGCAGCTCCTACAGGGTGATGAGAGAAAAACTGTTTTTT. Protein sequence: CASSSYRVMREKLFF.

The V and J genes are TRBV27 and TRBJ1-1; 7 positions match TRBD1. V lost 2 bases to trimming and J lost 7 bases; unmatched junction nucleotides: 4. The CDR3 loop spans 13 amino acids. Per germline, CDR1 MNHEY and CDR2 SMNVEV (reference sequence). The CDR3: CASSLQGTDEAFF. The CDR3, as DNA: TGTGCCAGCAGTTTACAGGGGACAGATGAAGCTTTCTTT.

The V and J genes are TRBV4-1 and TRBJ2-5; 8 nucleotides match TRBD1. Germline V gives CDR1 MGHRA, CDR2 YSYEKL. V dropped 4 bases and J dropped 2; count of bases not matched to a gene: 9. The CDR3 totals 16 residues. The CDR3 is CASSPRGRISQETQYF. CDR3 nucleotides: TGCGCCAGCAGCCCCAGGGGGCGAATCAGTCAAGAGACCCAGTACTTC.

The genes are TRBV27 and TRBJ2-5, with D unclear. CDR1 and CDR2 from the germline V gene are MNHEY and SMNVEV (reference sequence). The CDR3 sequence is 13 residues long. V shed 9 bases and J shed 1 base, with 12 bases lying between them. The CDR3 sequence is CASCKTVQETQYF. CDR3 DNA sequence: TGTGCCAGTTGTAAGACGGTCCAAGAGACCCAGTACTTC.

Here the CDR3 reads CASRGTQVSEAFF. Written as DNA, the CDR3 is TGTGCCAGCAGAGGAACTCAGGTATCTGAAGCTTTCTTT. The J gene is TRBJ1-1, the V gene TRBV6-1; D call uncertain. Trimming took off 6 bases at V and 6 bases at J, with 14 bases between the two ends. CDR1 is MNHNS and CDR2 is SASEGT in the germline V gene. This CDR3 spans 13 amino acids.

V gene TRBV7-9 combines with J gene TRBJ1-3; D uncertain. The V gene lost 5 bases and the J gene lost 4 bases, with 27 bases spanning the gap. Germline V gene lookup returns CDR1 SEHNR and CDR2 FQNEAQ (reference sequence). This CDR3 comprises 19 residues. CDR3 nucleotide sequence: TGTGCCAGCAGCCTCGGAGCTTCGGGAGTTGTGGCCCTCGGAAACACCATATATTTT. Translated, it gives CASSLGASGVVALGNTIYF.

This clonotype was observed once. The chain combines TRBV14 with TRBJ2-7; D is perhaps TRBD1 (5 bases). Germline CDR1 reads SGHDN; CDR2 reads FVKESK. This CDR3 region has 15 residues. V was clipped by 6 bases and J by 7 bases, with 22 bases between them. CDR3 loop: CASRPIYWGKEEQYV. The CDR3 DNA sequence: TGTGCCAGCAGGCCCATTTACTGGGGCAAGGAGGAGCAGTACGTC.

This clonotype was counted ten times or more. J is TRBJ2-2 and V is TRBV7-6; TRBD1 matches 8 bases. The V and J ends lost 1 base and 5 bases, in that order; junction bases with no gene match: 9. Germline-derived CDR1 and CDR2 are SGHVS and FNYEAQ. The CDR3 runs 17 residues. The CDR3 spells CASSLEVQGAGTGELFF. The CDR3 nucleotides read TGTGCCAGCAGCTTAGAGGTCCAGGGGGCTGGGACCGGGGAGCTGTTTTTT.

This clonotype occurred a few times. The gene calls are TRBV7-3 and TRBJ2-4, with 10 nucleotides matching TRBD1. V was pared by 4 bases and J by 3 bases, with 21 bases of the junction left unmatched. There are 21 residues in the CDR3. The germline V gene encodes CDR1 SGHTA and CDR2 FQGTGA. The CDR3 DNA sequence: TGTGCCAGCAGCTCTCTACCTCTTATCTCGGGAGACAGGGGGCTCAAAAACATTCAGTACTTC. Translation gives CASSSLPLISGDRGLKNIQYF.

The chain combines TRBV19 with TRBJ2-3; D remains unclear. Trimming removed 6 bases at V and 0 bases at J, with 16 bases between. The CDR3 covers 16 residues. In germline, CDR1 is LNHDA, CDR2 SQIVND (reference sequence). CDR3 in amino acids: CASSRTGLTSTDTQYF. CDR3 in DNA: TGTGCCAGTAGCCGGACCGGGTTAACTAGCACAGATACGCAGTATTTT.

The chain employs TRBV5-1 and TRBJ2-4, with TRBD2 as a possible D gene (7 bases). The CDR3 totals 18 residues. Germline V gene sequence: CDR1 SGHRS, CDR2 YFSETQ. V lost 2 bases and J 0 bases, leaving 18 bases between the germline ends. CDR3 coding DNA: TGCGCCAGCAGCTTCCGATGGGGGGGCTCGGGAGCCAAAAACATTCAGTACTTC. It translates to CASSFRWGGSGAKNIQYF.

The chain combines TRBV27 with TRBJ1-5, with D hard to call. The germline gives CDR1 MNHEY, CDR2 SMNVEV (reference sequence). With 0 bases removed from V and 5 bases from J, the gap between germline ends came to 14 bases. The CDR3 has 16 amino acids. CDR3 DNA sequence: TGTGCCAGCAGTTTATCGCCCACCGGAGGTTATCAGCCCCAGCATTTT. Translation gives CASSLSPTGGYQPQHF.

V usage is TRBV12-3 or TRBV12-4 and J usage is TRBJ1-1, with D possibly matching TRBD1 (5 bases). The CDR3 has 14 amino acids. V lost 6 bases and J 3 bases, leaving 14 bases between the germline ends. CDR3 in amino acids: CASSLGAAHTEAFF. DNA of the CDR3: TGTGCCAGCAGCCTCGGGGCCGCTCACACTGAAGCTTTCTTT.

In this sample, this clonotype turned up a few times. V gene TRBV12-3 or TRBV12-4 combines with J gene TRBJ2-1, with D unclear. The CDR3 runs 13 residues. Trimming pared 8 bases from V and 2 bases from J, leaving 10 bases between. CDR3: CASEKGAYNEQFF. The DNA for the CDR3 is TGTGCCAGCGAGAAAGGTGCCTACAATGAGCAGTTCTTC.

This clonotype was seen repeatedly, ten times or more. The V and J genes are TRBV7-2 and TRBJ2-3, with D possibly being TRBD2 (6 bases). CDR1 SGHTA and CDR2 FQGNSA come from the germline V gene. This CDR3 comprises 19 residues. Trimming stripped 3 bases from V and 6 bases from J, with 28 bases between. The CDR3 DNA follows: TGTGCCAGCAGCTTCGGTTCGGCGGGGATTCCTACTCCCCACGATACGCAGTATTTT. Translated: CASSFGSAGIPTPHDTQYF.

The CDR3 bases are TGTGCCAGCAGCAAAGGTGTACGAGGATCTAGTCAGCCCCAGCATTTT. This sequence encodes CASSKGVRGSSQPQHF. V and J are TRBV7-6 and TRBJ1-5; D unresolved. V lost 5 bases and J 6 bases, leaving 20 bases between the germline ends. CDR1 and CDR2 (germline): SGHVS, FNYEAQ. This CDR3 has 16 amino acids.

CDR3 amino acids: CASSLEEGGPYNEQFF. DNA for the CDR3: TGTGCCAGCAGCTTAGAGGAGGGGGGACCATACAATGAGCAGTTCTTC. V and J are TRBV7-6 and TRBJ2-1; D tentatively reads TRBD1 or TRBD2 (6 bases each). The CDR3 is 16 residues long. Trimming removed 1 base from V and 4 bases from J, with 14 bases in between. In germline, CDR1 is SGHVS, CDR2 FNYEAQ.

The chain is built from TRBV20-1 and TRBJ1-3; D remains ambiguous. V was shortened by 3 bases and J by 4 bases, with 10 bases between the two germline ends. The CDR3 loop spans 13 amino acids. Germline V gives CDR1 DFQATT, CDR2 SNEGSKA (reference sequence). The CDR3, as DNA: TGCAGTGCTAGTGGCATACGAGGAAACACCATATATTTT. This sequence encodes CSASGIRGNTIYF.

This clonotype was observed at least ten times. The CDR3 loop reads CASSLYMNTEAFF. Here the CDR3 DNA reads TGTGCCAGCAGCTTGTACATGAACACTGAAGCTTTCTTT. The chain is built from TRBV7-3 and TRBJ1-1; D is ambiguous. The CDR3 loop spans 13 amino acids. Between the trimmed V and J ends, which lost 3 bases and 0 bases, there was a span of 5 bases. Per the germline V gene, CDR1 is SGHTA and CDR2 is FQGTGA.

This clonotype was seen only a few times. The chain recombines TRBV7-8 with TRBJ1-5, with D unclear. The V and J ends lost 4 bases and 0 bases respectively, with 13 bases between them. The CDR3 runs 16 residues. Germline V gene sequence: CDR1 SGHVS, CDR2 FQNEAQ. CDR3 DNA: TGTGCCAGCAGCTCCCGACGGGATAATAGCAATCAGCCCCAGCATTTT. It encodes CASSSRRDNSNQPQHF.